The rows below give T cell receptor beta chains drawn from one sample of a study of Tregs in tolerant kidney transplant recipients. Using immunoSEQ multiplex PCR, the repertoire was profiled, and TCRdb retains in-frame clones only, with some absent. The repertoire holds 85,000 to 90,000 clones, with more than 90% as singletons. Material for sequencing was CD8+ T cells from blood. Receptors originate from a human donor in good health. CDR3s include the opening cysteine and the closing phenylalanine or tryptophan. D genes are given only for firm matches. Rows give clone size only sometimes, using once, few, many, or a class for an expanded clone.

D: TRBD2; J: TRBJ2-3; size: NA; V: TRBV9; CDR3: CASSASGTDTQYF; DNA: TGTGCCAGCAGCGCTAGCGGGACGGATACGCAGTATTTT
D: NA; J: TRBJ2-7; size: NA; V: TRBV6-1; CDR3: CASSSLNRNPYEQYF; DNA: TGTGCCAGCAGTTCCCTTAATAGGAACCCCTACGAGCAGTACTTC
D: TRBD1; J: TRBJ2-2; size: NA; V: TRBV6-1; CDR3: CASSEGTGGAGELFF; DNA: TGTGCCAGCAGTGAAGGGACAGGGGGCGCCGGGGAGCTGTTTTTT
D: TRBD2; J: TRBJ2-5; size: NA; V: TRBV15; CDR3: CATSRGPLTEQGGETQYF; DNA: TGTGCCACCAGCAGAGGACCCCTTACAGAGCAGGGAGGGGAGACCCAGTACTTC
D: TRBD2; J: TRBJ2-2; size: NA; V: TRBV2; CDR3: CASTSGVASGGGELFF; DNA: TGTGCCAGCACCTCTGGAGTGGCTAGCGGTGGCGGGGAGCTGTTTTTT
D: NA; J: TRBJ2-7; size: NA; V: TRBV27; CDR3: CASSLSGHNYEQYF; DNA: TGTGCCAGCAGTTTATCGGGACACAACTACGAGCAGTACTTC
D: NA; J: TRBJ2-7; size: NA; V: TRBV28; CDR3: CASIPLTPTGASYEQYF; DNA: TGTGCCAGCATTCCTTTGACCCCGACGGGCGCGTCCTACGAGCAGTACTTC
D: TRBD1; J: TRBJ1-2; size: NA; V: TRBV6-5; CDR3: CASSYGAGGSYYGYTF; DNA: TGTGCCAGCAGTTACGGCGCAGGGGGTTCTTACTATGGCTACACCTTC
D: NA; J: TRBJ1-2; size: NA; V: TRBV6-6; CDR3: CASSYSSQGWGYGYTF; DNA: TGTGCCAGCAGTTACTCGAGCCAGGGGTGGGGGTATGGCTACACCTTC
D: NA; J: TRBJ1-5; size: NA; V: TRBV30; CDR3: CAWGTNQPQHF; DNA: TGTGCCTGGGGGACCAATCAGCCCCAGCATTTT
D: NA; J: TRBJ2-7; size: once; V: TRBV6-1; CDR3: CASIPLVGPYEQYF; DNA: TGTGCCAGCATCCCACTAGTGGGTCCCTACGAGCAGTACTTC
D: TRBD2; J: TRBJ2-7; size: NA; V: TRBV25-1; CDR3: CASSDETSGSSYEQYF; DNA: TGTGCCAGCAGTGATGAGACTAGCGGGTCGTCCTACGAGCAGTACTTC
D: NA; J: TRBJ1-1; size: NA; V: TRBV5-8; CDR3: CAIRSGTGTPPRYGEAFF; DNA: TGTGCCATCCGCAGCGGGACCGGGACACCACCCCGGTACGGTGAAGCTTTCTTT
D: TRBD2; J: TRBJ2-3; size: NA; V: TRBV7-2; CDR3: CASSPGTSGNTDTQYF; DNA: TGTGCCAGCAGCCCAGGGACTAGCGGGAACACAGATACGCAGTATTTT
D: TRBD1; J: TRBJ1-5; size: NA; V: TRBV15; CDR3: CATKGSRGLDQPQHF; DNA: TGTGCCACCAAAGGGAGCAGGGGGCTCGATCAGCCCCAGCATTTT
D: NA; J: TRBJ1-5; size: NA; V: TRBV15; CDR3: CATRGANNQPQHF; DNA: TGTGCCACCAGGGGGGCGAACAATCAGCCCCAGCATTTT
D: TRBD2; J: TRBJ2-1; size: NA; V: TRBV30; CDR3: CAWSVLLAGPSSQQFF; DNA: TGTGCCTGGAGTGTACTATTAGCGGGACCGAGTAGTCAGCAGTTCTTC
D: NA; J: TRBJ1-1; size: NA; V: TRBV21-1; CDR3: CASSTREGGTLNTEAFF; DNA: TGTGCCAGCAGCACCCGAGAGGGGGGGACGCTGAACACTGAAGCTTTCTTT
D: TRBD1; J: TRBJ1-1; size: once; V: TRBV5-5; CDR3: CASSLGTEREDTEAFF; DNA: TGTGCCAGCAGCCTAGGGACAGAGCGGGAGGACACTGAAGCTTTCTTT
D: NA; J: TRBJ2-2; size: NA; V: TRBV6-5; CDR3: CASSEGNTGELFF; DNA: TGTGCCAGCAGTGAGGGAAACACCGGGGAGCTGTTTTTT
D: NA; J: TRBJ2-7; size: NA; V: TRBV9; CDR3: CASSVGGAGYEQYF; DNA: TGTGCCAGCAGCGTAGGGGGGGCAGGGTACGAGCAGTACTTC
D: NA; J: TRBJ2-1; size: NA; V: TRBV27; CDR3: CASGYPERLSYNEQFF; DNA: TGTGCCAGCGGCTACCCAGAGAGGCTCTCCTACAATGAGCAGTTCTTC
D: NA; J: TRBJ2-3; size: NA; V: TRBV7-3; CDR3: CASSLYRLDTQYF; DNA: TGTGCCAGCAGCTTATACCGGTTAGATACGCAGTATTTT
D: NA; J: TRBJ2-1; size: NA; V: TRBV4-1; CDR3: CASSQPNGNGEQFF; DNA: TGCGCCAGCAGCCAACCGAACGGAAATGGTGAGCAGTTCTTC
D: TRBD2; J: TRBJ2-1; size: NA; V: TRBV19; CDR3: CASGGGKQFF; DNA: TGTGCCAGTGGGGGGGGAAAGCAGTTCTTC
D: NA; J: TRBJ2-7; size: NA; V: TRBV5-6; CDR3: CASSLWGIRDEQYF; DNA: TGTGCCAGCAGCTTGTGGGGTATCAGGGACGAGCAGTACTTC
D: NA; J: TRBJ2-2; size: NA; V: TRBV2; CDR3: CASSEYTGELFF; DNA: TGTGCCAGCAGTGAATACACCGGGGAGCTGTTTTTT
D: NA; J: TRBJ2-1; size: NA; V: TRBV6-5; CDR3: CASSRDRSSYNEQFF; DNA: TGTGCCAGCAGTCGAGACCGAAGCTCCTACAATGAGCAGTTCTTC
D: NA; J: TRBJ2-3; size: once; V: TRBV30; CDR3: CAWSRGVADTQYF; DNA: TGTGCCTGGAGTCGAGGCGTGGCAGATACGCAGTATTTT
D: TRBD2; J: TRBJ2-1; size: once; V: TRBV16; CDR3: CASSQRTSGNEQFF; DNA: TGTGCCAGCAGCCAGCGGACTAGCGGGAATGAGCAGTTCTTC
D: TRBD1; J: TRBJ1-5; size: NA; V: TRBV4-1; CDR3: CASSQDRGYQPQHF; DNA: TGCGCCAGCAGCCAAGACAGGGGGTATCAGCCCCAGCATTTT
D: NA; J: TRBJ1-1; size: NA; V: TRBV27; CDR3: CASSLAGMNTEAFF; DNA: TGTGCCAGCAGTTTAGCAGGGATGAACACTGAAGCTTTCTTT
D: TRBD2; J: TRBJ2-3; size: NA; V: TRBV9; CDR3: CASSVEASGGVDTQYF; DNA: TGTGCCAGCAGCGTAGAGGCTAGCGGGGGGGTAGATACGCAGTATTTT
D: NA; J: TRBJ2-7; size: NA; V: TRBV4-1; CDR3: CASSPLEGRYEQYF; DNA: TGTGCCAGCAGCCCGCTGGAGGGCCGCTACGAGCAGTACTTC
D: NA; J: TRBJ2-7; size: NA; V: TRBV6-6; CDR3: CASSYIMGGLEQYF; DNA: TGTGCCAGCAGTTACATCATGGGGGGCCTCGAGCAGTACTTC
D: NA; J: TRBJ1-1; size: NA; V: TRBV9; CDR3: CASGGLAVNTEAFF; DNA: TGTGCCAGCGGGGGGCTTGCGGTGAACACTGAAGCTTTCTTT
D: NA; J: TRBJ1-5; size: once; V: TRBV5-4; CDR3: CASSLSGRNQPQHF; DNA: TGTGCCAGCAGCTTGTCGGGGCGCAATCAGCCCCAGCATTTT
D: TRBD1; J: TRBJ2-5; size: NA; V: TRBV7-6; CDR3: CASSSARAGGLETQYF; DNA: TGTGCCAGCAGCTCTGCTCGGGCAGGGGGTTTGGAGACCCAGTACTTC
D: TRBD2; J: TRBJ2-7; size: once; V: TRBV19; CDR3: CAAKGTSDYEQYF; DNA: TGTGCCGCTAAAGGAACTAGCGACTACGAGCAGTACTTC
D: NA; J: TRBJ2-7; size: NA; V: TRBV13; CDR3: CASSPLATSSYEQYF; DNA: TGTGCCAGCAGCCCCCTGGCGACTAGCTCCTACGAGCAGTACTTC
D: TRBD1; J: TRBJ2-7; size: NA; V: TRBV19; CDR3: CASRIGQGEAYEQYF; DNA: TGTGCCAGTAGGATCGGACAGGGAGAAGCCTACGAGCAGTACTTC
D: NA; J: TRBJ2-6; size: NA; V: TRBV5-1; CDR3: CASSSDRIYSGANVLTF; DNA: TGCGCCAGCAGCTCCGACAGGATATATTCTGGGGCCAACGTCCTGACTTTC
D: NA; J: TRBJ2-1; size: NA; V: TRBV5-3; CDR3: CARSFGGHYNEQFF; DNA: TGTGCCAGAAGCTTCGGGGGGCACTACAATGAGCAGTTCTTC
D: NA; J: TRBJ1-2; size: NA; V: TRBV11-2; CDR3: CASSLDRLWGEVYGYTF; DNA: TGTGCCAGCAGCTTAGACCGCCTCTGGGGGGAGGTCTATGGCTACACCTTC
D: NA; J: TRBJ2-3; size: NA; V: TRBV10-2; CDR3: CASRVETSQYF; DNA: TGCGCCAGCAGAGTGGAGACTTCGCAGTATTTT
D: NA; J: TRBJ1-2; size: NA; V: TRBV4-1; CDR3: CASSQDAWQAYPDGYTF; DNA: TGCGCCAGCAGCCAAGATGCGTGGCAGGCCTACCCTGATGGCTACACCTTC